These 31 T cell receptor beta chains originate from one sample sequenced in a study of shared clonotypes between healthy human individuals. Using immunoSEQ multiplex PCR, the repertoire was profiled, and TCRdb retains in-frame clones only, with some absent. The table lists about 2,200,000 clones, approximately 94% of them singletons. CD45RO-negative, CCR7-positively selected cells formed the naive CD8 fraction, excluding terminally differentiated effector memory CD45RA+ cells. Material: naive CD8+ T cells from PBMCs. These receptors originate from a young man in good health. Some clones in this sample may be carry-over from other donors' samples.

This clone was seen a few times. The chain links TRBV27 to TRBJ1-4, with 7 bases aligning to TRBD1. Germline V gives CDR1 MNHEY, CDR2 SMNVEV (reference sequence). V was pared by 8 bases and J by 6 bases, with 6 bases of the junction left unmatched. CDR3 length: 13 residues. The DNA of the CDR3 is TGTGCCAGCGGTACGACAGGGCATGAAAAACTGTTTTTT. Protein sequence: CASGTTGHEKLFF.

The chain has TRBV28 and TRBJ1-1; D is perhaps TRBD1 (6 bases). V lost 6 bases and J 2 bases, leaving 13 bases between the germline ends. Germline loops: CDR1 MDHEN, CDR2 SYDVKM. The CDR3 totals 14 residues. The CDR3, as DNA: TGTGCCAGCAGAACCCCGGACAGAAACACTGAAGCTTTCTTT. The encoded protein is CASRTPDRNTEAFF.

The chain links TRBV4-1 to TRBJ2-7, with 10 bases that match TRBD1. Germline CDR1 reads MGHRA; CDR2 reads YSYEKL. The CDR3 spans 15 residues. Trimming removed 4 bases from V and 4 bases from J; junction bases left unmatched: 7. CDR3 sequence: CASSPRDRGDYEQYF. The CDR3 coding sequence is TGCGCCAGCAGCCCGCGGGACAGGGGAGATTACGAGCAGTACTTC.

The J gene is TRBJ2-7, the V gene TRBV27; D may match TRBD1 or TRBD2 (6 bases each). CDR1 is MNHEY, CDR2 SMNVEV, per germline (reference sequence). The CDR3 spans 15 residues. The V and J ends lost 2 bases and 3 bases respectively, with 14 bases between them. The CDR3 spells CASSLRLGGHYEQYF. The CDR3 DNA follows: TGTGCCAGCAGTTTAAGATTGGGGGGACACTACGAGCAGTACTTC.

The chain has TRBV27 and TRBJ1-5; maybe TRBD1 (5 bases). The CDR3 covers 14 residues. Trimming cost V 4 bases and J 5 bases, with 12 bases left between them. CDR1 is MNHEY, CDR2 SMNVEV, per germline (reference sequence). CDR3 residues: CASSYGGFDQPQHF. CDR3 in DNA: TGTGCCAGCAGTTATGGGGGTTTCGATCAGCCCCAGCATTTT.

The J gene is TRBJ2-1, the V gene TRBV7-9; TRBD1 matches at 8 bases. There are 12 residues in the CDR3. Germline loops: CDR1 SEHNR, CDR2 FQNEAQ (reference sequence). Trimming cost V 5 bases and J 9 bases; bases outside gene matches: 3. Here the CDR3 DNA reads TGTGCCAGCAGCCCAGACAGGGGTGAGCAGTTCTTC. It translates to CASSPDRGEQFF.

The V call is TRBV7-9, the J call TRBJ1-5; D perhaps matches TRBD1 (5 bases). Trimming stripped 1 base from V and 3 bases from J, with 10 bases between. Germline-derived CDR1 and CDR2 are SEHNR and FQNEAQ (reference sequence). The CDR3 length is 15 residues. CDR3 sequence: CASSLGQGDNQPQHF. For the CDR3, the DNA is TGTGCCAGCAGCTTAGGCCAGGGTGACAATCAGCCCCAGCATTTT.

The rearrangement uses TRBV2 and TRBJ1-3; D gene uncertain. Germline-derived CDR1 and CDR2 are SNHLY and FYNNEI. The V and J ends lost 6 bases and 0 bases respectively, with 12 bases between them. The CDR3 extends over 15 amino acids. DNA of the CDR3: TGTGCCAGCAGATTGGGCAGGAACTCTGGAAACACCATATATTTT. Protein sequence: CASRLGRNSGNTIYF.

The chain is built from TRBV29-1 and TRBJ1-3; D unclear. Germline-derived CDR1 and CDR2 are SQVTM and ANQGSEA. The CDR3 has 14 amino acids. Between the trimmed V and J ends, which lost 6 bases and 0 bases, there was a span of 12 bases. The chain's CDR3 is CSVVGGFSGNTIYF. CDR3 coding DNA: TGCAGCGTGGTGGGAGGGTTCTCTGGAAACACCATATATTTT.

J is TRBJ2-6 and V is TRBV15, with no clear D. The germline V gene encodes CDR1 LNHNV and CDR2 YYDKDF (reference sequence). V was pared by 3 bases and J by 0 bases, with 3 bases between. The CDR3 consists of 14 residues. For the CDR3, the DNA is TGTGCCACCAGCAGCCGCTCTGGGGCCAACGTCCTGACTTTC. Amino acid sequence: CATSSRSGANVLTF.

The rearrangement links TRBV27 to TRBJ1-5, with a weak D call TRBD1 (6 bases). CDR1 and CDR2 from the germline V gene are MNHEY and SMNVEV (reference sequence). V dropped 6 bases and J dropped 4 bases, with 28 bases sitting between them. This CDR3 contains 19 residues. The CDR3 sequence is CASSQLGPRGTSPNQPQHF. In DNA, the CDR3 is TGTGCCAGCAGCCAGTTGGGCCCTAGGGGGACTAGTCCGAATCAGCCCCAGCATTTT.

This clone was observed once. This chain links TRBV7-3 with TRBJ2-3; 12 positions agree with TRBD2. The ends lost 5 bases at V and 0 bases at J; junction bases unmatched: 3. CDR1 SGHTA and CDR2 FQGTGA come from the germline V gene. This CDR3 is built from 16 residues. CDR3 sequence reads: CASSPTSGGSTDTQYF. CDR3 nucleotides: TGTGCCAGCAGCCCCACTAGCGGGGGGAGCACAGATACGCAGTATTTT.

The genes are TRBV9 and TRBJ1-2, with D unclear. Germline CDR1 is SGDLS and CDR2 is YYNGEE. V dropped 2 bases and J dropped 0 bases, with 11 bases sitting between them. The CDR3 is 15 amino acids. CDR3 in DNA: TGTGCCAGCAGCGTTTGGATGAAAGCTAACTATGGCTACACCTTC. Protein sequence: CASSVWMKANYGYTF.

The CDR3 coding sequence is TGTGCCAGTAGTACTACCCCGGGTCGCACAGATACGCAGTATTTT. As protein: CASSTTPGRTDTQYF. This sequence joins TRBV19 and TRBJ2-3; D is undetermined. CDR3 size: 15 residues. Trimming cost V 4 bases and J 1 base, with 12 bases left between them. Germline V lookup: CDR1 LNHDA, CDR2 SQIVND (reference sequence).

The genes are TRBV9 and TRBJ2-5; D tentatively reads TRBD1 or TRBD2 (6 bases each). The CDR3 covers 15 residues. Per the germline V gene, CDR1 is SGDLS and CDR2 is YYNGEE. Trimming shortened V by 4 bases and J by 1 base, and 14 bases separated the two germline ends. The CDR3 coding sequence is TGTGCCAGCAGCACAACAGGGAGGCCCCAAGAGACCCAGTACTTC. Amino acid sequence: CASSTTGRPQETQYF.

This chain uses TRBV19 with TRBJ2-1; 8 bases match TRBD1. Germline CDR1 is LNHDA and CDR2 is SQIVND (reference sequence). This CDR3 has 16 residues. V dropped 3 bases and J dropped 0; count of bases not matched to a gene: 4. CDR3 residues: CASSIRTGPSYNEQFF. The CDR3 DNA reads TGTGCCAGTAGTATCCGGACAGGGCCCTCCTACAATGAGCAGTTCTTC.

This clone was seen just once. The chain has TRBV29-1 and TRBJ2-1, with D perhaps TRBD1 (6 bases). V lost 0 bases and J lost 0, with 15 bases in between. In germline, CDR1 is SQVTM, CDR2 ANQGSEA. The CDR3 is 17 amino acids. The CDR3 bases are TGCAGCGTTGAAGACACTTTCGGGACATCCTCCTACAATGAGCAGTTCTTC. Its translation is CSVEDTFGTSSYNEQFF.

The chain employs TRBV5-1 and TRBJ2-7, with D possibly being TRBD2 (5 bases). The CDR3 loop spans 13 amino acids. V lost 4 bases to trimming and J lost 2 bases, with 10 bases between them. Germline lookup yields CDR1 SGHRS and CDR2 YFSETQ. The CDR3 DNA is TGCGCCAGCAGCACGAGGACTCCCTACGAGCAGTACTTC. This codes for CASSTRTPYEQYF.

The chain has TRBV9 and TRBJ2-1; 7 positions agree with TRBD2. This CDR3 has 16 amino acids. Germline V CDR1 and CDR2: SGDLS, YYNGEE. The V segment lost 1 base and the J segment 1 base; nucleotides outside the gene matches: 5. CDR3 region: CASSVSVGGSYNEQFF. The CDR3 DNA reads TGTGCCAGCAGCGTATCCGTGGGAGGGTCCTACAATGAGCAGTTCTTC.

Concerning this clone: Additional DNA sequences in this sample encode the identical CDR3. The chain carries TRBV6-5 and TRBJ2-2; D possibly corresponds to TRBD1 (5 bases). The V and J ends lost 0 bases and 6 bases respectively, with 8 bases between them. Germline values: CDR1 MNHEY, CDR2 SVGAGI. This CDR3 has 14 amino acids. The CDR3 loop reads CASSYSSGPGELFF. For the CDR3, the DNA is TGTGCCAGCAGTTACTCCTCAGGGCCCGGGGAGCTGTTTTTT.

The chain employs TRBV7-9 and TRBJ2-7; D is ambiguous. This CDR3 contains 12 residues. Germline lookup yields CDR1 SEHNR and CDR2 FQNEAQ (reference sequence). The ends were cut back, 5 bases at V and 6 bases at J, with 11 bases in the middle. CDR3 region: CASSHGSREQYF. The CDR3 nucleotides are TGTGCCAGCAGCCACGGTTCGCGCGAGCAGTACTTC.

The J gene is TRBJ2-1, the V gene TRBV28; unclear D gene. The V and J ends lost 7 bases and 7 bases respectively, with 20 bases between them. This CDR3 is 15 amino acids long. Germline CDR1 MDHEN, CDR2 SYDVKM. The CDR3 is CASNSLVRKGNEQFF. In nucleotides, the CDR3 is TGTGCCAGCAATTCGCTAGTCCGGAAAGGGAATGAGCAGTTCTTC.

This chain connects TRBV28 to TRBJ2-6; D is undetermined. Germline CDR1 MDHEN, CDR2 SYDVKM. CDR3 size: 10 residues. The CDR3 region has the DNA TGTGCTACCCGGACCAACGTCCTGACTTTC. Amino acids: CATRTNVLTF.

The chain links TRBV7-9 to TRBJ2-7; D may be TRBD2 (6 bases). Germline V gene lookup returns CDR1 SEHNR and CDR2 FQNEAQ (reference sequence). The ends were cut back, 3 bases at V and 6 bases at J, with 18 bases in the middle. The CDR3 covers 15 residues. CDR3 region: CASSFIGGKSSEQYF. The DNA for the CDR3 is TGTGCCAGCAGCTTTATCGGCGGGAAAAGCTCCGAGCAGTACTTC.

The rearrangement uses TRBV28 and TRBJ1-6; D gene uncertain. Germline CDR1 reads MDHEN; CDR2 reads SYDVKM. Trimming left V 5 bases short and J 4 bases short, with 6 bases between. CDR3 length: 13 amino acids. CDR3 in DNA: TGTGCCAGCAGTCCAGGATATAATTCACCCCTCCACTTT. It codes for CASSPGYNSPLHF. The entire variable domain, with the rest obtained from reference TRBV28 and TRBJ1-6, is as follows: DVKVTQSSRYLVKRTGEKVFLECVQDMDHENMFWYRQDPGLGLRLIYFSYDVKMKEKGDIPEGYSVSREKKERFSLILESASTNQTSMYLCASSPGYNSPLHFGNGTRLTVT.

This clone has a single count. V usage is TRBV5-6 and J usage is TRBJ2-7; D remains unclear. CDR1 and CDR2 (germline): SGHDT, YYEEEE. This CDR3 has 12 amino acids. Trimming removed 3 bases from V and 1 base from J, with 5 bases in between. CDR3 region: CASSSESYEQYF. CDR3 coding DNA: TGTGCCAGCAGCTCGGAATCCTACGAGCAGTACTTC.

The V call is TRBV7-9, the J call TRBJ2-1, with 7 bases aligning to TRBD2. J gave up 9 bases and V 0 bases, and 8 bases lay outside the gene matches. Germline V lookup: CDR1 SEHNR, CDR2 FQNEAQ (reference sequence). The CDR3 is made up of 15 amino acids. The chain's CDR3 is CASSLARGSLGEQFF. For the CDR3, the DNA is TGTGCCAGCAGCTTAGCGCGGGGGTCCCTGGGTGAGCAGTTCTTC.

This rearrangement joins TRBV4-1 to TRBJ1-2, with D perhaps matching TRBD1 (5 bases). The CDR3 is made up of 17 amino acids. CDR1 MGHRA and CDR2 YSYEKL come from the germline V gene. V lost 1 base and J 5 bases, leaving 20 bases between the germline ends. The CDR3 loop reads CASSQAMVSGAGYGYTF. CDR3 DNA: TGCGCCAGCAGCCAAGCAATGGTGTCCGGGGCAGGGTATGGCTACACCTTC.

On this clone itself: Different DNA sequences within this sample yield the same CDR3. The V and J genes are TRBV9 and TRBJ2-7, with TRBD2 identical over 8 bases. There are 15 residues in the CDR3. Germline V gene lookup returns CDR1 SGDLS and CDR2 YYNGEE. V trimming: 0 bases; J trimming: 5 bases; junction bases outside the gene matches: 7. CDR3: CASSVGGLAGDEQYF. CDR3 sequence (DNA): TGTGCCAGCAGCGTAGGTGGCCTAGCGGGTGACGAGCAGTACTTC.

In DNA form, the CDR3 reads TGTGCCAGCTCACCCGCCGGGACTAAGCCCTACGAGCAGTACTTC. This codes for CASSPAGTKPYEQYF. The chain employs TRBV18 and TRBJ2-7; 7 bases match TRBD2. The CDR3 loop spans 15 amino acids. V dropped 3 bases and J dropped 2; count of bases not matched to a gene: 7. Germline V gene data show CDR1 as KGHSH and CDR2 as LQKENI.

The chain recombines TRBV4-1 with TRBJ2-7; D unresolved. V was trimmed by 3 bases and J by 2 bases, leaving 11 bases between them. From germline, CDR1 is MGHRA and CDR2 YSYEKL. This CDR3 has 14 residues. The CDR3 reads CASSHRTSAYEQYF. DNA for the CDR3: TGCGCCAGCAGCCACAGGACCTCGGCCTACGAGCAGTACTTC.